This passage covers 20 T cell receptor beta chains from one sample sequenced in a study of T cells in Graves' hyperthyroidism and ophthalmopathy. The CDR3 regions of TCR beta were amplified from RNA transcripts. A set of HTBI primers served as the primers for a first-round RT-PCR of the TCR CDR3. Via MiXCR, TCRdb re-called the multiplex PCR reads, giving one row per CDR3 protein. Here the sample spans approximately 500,000 distinct CDR3 sequences, under 60% being singletons. The sample comprised peripheral blood or thyroid tissue (not recorded which). The receptor set was obtained from a woman between 18 and 29 years old with Graves' hyperthyroidism.

This clonotype was seen repeatedly, ten times or more. This chain links TRBV7-9 with TRBJ2-7, with 8 bases identical to TRBD2. This CDR3 spans 17 amino acids. CDR1 is SEHNR and CDR2 is FQNEAQ in the germline V gene (reference sequence). V was clipped by 5 bases and J by 7 bases; unmatched bases: 19. The CDR3 DNA is TGTGCCAGCAGCCCCGGCAAGCTAGCGGGCCCTCATCAGGAGCAGTACTTC. Translating gives CASSPGKLAGPHQEQYF.

There are a few counts of this clonotype. The rearrangement uses TRBV3-2 and TRBJ2-7; the listed D gene, TRBD1, was not tested against the DNA. TRBV3-2 is an annotated pseudogene. The CDR3 has 17 residues. In DNA form, the CDR3 reads TGTGCCAGCAGCCAGTATCTAATGTCCCCGGAGCCCCACGAGCAGTACTTC. Translating it yields CASSQYLMSPEPHEQYF.

This clonotype was found many times. The chain joins TRBV6-5 to TRBJ2-7, with D perhaps TRBD2 (5 bases). The CDR3 extends over 15 amino acids. Per the germline V gene, CDR1 is MNHEY and CDR2 is SVGAGI. The V and J ends lost 0 bases and 0 bases respectively, with 9 bases between them. The CDR3 region is CASSYSIGDSYEQYF. The CDR3 nucleotides read TGTGCCAGCAGTTACTCGATCGGGGACTCCTACGAGCAGTACTTC.

The chain joins TRBV2 to TRBJ2-3; D remains unclear. Trimming pared 4 bases from V and 4 bases from J, leaving 6 bases between. CDR3 length equals 12 residues. Germline CDR1 and CDR2: SNHLY and FYNNEI. The CDR3 nucleotides read TGTGCCAGCAGTGGGTTTTCAGATACGCAGTATTTT. Amino acid sequence: CASSGFSDTQYF.

Remarks on this clonotype: Mismatch with germline at one junction end may stem from a read error. V usage is TRBV29-1 and J usage is TRBJ1-1; D unresolved. Germline V gives CDR1 SQVTM, CDR2 ANQGSEA. The CDR3 runs 14 residues. This chain's CDR3 is CSAERGRENTEAFF. In DNA form, the CDR3 reads TGCAGCGCTGAGCGGGGAAGGGAGAACACCGAAGCTTTCTTT.

This chain uses TRBV7-8 with TRBJ2-5; D may be TRBD2 (6 bases). Per germline, CDR1 SGHVS and CDR2 FQNEAQ. Trimming shortened V by 4 bases and J by 5 bases, and 20 bases separated the two germline ends. The CDR3 length is 16 residues. The CDR3 loop reads CASSSDTGRGMETQYF. Here the CDR3 DNA reads TGTGCCAGCAGCTCTGACACCGGGAGAGGAATGGAGACCCAGTACTTC.

V is TRBV19 and J is TRBJ2-1; D is uncertain. The germline V and J ends were trimmed by 6 bases and 7 bases, with 16 bases remaining between them. Germline assignment: CDR1 LNHDA and CDR2 SQIVND (reference sequence). This CDR3 region has 14 residues. The CDR3 DNA is TGTGCCAGTAGGGGCAGTTATCCAAGGAATGAGCAGTTCTTC. It yields the protein CASRGSYPRNEQFF.

There are many counts of this clonotype. In nucleotides, the CDR3 is TGCAGTGCTGGACCCCTTAGCGGATTTTCCCAAGAGACCCAGTACTTC. Its protein product is CSAGPLSGFSQETQYF. The chain couples TRBV20-1 to TRBJ2-5; a weak D match, TRBD2 (6 bases). V was clipped by 5 bases and J by 1 base, with 20 bases between them. CDR3 size: 16 residues. The germline V gene has CDR1 DFQATT and CDR2 SNEGSKA (reference sequence).

This clonotype has only one observation. The chain links TRBV29-1 to TRBJ2-7, with D possibly matching TRBD2 (7 bases). V lost 8 bases and J 0 bases, leaving 14 bases between the germline ends. CDR1 and CDR2 (germline): SQVTM, ANQGSEA. The CDR3 has 13 residues. As DNA, the CDR3 is TGCAGCTTCCAGGGGAGGGGCTCCTACGAGCAGTACTTC. Its protein product is CSFQGRGSYEQYF.

This clonotype was detected only a few times. CDR3 coding DNA: TGCGCCAGCAGCCAAGATCAGACAGGGTGGAATCAGCCCCAGCATTTT. It codes for CASSQDQTGWNQPQHF. J is TRBJ1-5 and V is TRBV4-3; 7 nucleotides align to TRBD1. This CDR3 has 16 residues. The V gene end was trimmed by 0 bases and the J gene end by 4 bases; junction bases not matched to a gene: 6. From germline, CDR1 is LGHNA and CDR2 YSLEER.

This chain links TRBV30 with TRBJ2-5, with a weak D call TRBD2 (6 bases). This CDR3 has 15 residues. Trimming left V 1 base short and J 5 bases short, with 17 bases between. Germline loops: CDR1 GTSNPN, CDR2 SVGIG (reference sequence). CDR3 coding DNA: TGTGCCTGGAGTGGTTGGCGGGCGGAGGGGGAGACCCAGTACTTC. Translation: CAWSGWRAEGETQYF.

This clonotype was seen at least ten times. The rearrangement links TRBV29-1 to TRBJ2-7; 7 nucleotides align to TRBD2. V lost 6 bases and J lost 3; bases outside the gene matches: 11. The CDR3 loop spans 14 amino acids. Germline CDR1 SQVTM, CDR2 ANQGSEA. The CDR3 reads CSVQGLVGFYEQYF. CDR3 DNA: TGCAGCGTCCAAGGACTAGTTGGATTCTACGAGCAGTACTTC.

This clonotype was counted many times. The V and J genes are TRBV27 and TRBJ2-5, with D possibly matching TRBD1 (6 bases). CDR1 MNHEY and CDR2 SMNVEV come from the germline V gene (reference sequence). CDR3 size: 14 residues. V gave up 4 bases and J gave up 5 bases, with 14 bases separating them. The CDR3 DNA follows: TGTGCCAGCAGTTGGGGGCCGGGTGACGAGACCCAGTACTTC. It specifies CASSWGPGDETQYF.

This clonotype was seen many times. The CDR3 loop is CATSNRDRRSSDSGANVLTF. DNA for the CDR3: TGTGCCACCAGTAACCGGGACAGACGGAGTTCGGACTCTGGGGCCAACGTCCTGACTTTC. The chain joins TRBV24-1 to TRBJ2-6, with TRBD1 matching over 7 bases. Per germline, CDR1 KGHDR and CDR2 SFDVKD. CDR3 length equals 20 residues. V lost 6 bases and J lost 0; bases outside the gene matches: 16.

Only a few counts were recorded for this clonotype. This chain links TRBV10-3 with TRBJ2-3; TRBD1 might be the D (8 bases). Germline V gives CDR1 ENHRY, CDR2 SYGVKD. The CDR3 length is 16 residues. The V end was cut by 0 bases, the J end by 3 bases, with 13 bases between. The CDR3 sequence is CAISESDREGTDTQYF. The CDR3 DNA reads TGTGCCATCAGTGAGTCGGACAGGGAGGGGACAGATACGCAGTATTTT.

This clonotype was detected many times. The gene calls are TRBV19 and TRBJ2-7, with 8 bases lining up with TRBD2. V lost 4 bases, J lost 3 bases, and 5 bases stayed unmatched. Looked up from germline, CDR1 is LNHDA and CDR2 is SQIVND (reference sequence). The CDR3 is 14 amino acids. In nucleotides, the CDR3 is TGTGCCAGTAGTACACTAGCGGTCAGCTACGAGCAGTACTTC. This encodes CASSTLAVSYEQYF.

This clonotype has ten or more counts. The V call is TRBV7-8, the J call TRBJ1-1; weak D call: TRBD1 (5 bases). CDR3 size: 17 residues. The V and J ends lost 5 bases and 1 base respectively, with 20 bases between them. Germline CDR1 and CDR2: SGHVS and FQNEAQ. CDR3 nucleotides: TGTGCCAGCAGCATAGGCCCCCTAACAGGAACGAACACTGAAGCTTTCTTT. The encoded protein is CASSIGPLTGTNTEAFF.

This sequence joins TRBV25-1 and TRBJ1-2; 8 bases line up with TRBD1. CDR1 is MGHDK and CDR2 is SYGVNS in the germline V gene. This CDR3 has 14 amino acids. The V segment lost 6 bases and the J segment 6 bases; nucleotides outside the gene matches: 9. This CDR3 is CASSITGGGDGYTF. The CDR3, as DNA: TGTGCCAGCAGCATCACAGGGGGTGGTGATGGCTACACCTTC.

In this sample, this clonotype turned up many times. This sequence joins TRBV5-5 and TRBJ1-3; D is uncertain. The CDR3 runs 15 residues. V lost 0 bases and J lost 0, with 7 bases in between. CDR1 SGHKS and CDR2 YYEKEE come from the germline V gene (reference sequence). CDR3 nucleotides: TGTGCCAGCAGCTTGGAGGTTATCTCTGGAAACACCATATATTTT. It yields the protein CASSLEVISGNTIYF. Full variable domain (remainder filled in from reference TRBV5-5 and TRBJ1-3): DAGVTQSPTHLIKTRGQQVTLRCSPISGHKSVSWYQQVLGQGPQFIFQYYEKEERGRGNFPDRFSARQFPNYSSELNVNALLLGDSALYLCASSLEVISGNTIYFGEGSWLTVV.

The chain uses TRBV7-6 and TRBJ2-5, with 10 bases matching TRBD2. The better agreement between TRBJ2-7 and the DNA end casts doubt on the J call. This CDR3 has 15 amino acids. Per the germline V gene, CDR1 is SGHVS and CDR2 is FNYEAQ. CDR3 in DNA: TGTGCCAGCATCATCCCTAGCGGGAGAATCTACGAGCAGTACTTC. Protein sequence: CASIIPSGRIYEQYF.